This is a list of T cell receptor beta chains from one sample in a study of T cell repertoires in cytomegalovirus infection. TCRdb processed the reads anew with MiXCR; each CDR3 protein has one entry. Of roughly 500,000 distinct CDR3 sequences listed, 15% to 20% were seen once; the top ten hold about 24%. Specimen: CD8+ T cells from PBMCs. Receptors originate from a human donor in good health (CMV status not recorded). Some clones in this sample may be carry-over from other donors' samples. The CDR3 runs from the conserved cysteine through the conserved F or W. The D gene is left open where the match is weak. Part of the rows lack a size; the others show once, few, many or a class for expanded clones.

clone size,D gene,CDR3 length,J gene,V gene,CDR3 protein,CDR3 DNA
-,TRBD2,16,TRBJ2-3,TRBV9,CASSEGLAGYTDTQYF,TGTGCCAGCAGCGAGGGACTAGCGGGGTACACAGATACGCAGTATTTT
few,-,14,TRBJ1-1,TRBV27,CASSHTLGSTEAFF,TGTGCCAGCAGTCACACCCTTGGTAGCACTGAAGCTTTCTTT
few,TRBD2,16,TRBJ2-5,TRBV5-5,CASSSERGYSQETQYF,TGTGCCAGCAGCTCCGAGCGGGGTTACTCCCAAGAGACCCAGTACTTC
many,-,15,TRBJ2-3,TRBV7-8,CASSLSLEGTDTQYF,TGTGCCAGCAGCTTGAGTCTTGAGGGCACAGATACGCAGTATTTT
many,-,14,TRBJ2-7,TRBV7-2,CASSLGSGGYEQYF,TGTGCCAGCAGCTTAGGCTCCGGGGGTTACGAGCAGTACTTC
many,-,16,TRBJ2-2,TRBV7-8,CASSPATSEDTGELFF,TGTGCCAGCAGCCCCGCGACTAGTGAGGACACCGGGGAGCTGTTTTTT
few,-,12,TRBJ1-1,TRBV6-4,CASSDGVAEAFF,TGTGCCAGCAGTGACGGGGTGGCTGAAGCTTTCTTT
few,TRBD2,16,TRBJ2-1,TRBV14,CASSPPYSGRDNEQFF,TGTGCCAGCAGCCCCCCTTATAGCGGGAGGGACAATGAGCAGTTCTTC
few,TRBD2,13,TRBJ2-7,TRBV29-1,CSVEGLAGYEQYF,TGCAGCGTTGAAGGACTAGCGGGCTACGAGCAGTACTTC
many,TRBD1,14,TRBJ2-7,TRBV6-1,CASRGTGLPYEQYF,TGTGCCAGCAGAGGGACAGGACTACCCTACGAGCAGTACTTC
few,TRBD1,14,TRBJ2-7,TRBV20-1,CSARGTGNLYEQYF,TGCAGTGCTAGGGGGACAGGCAACCTTTACGAGCAGTACTTC
few,-,18,TRBJ2-7,TRBV6-5,CASSYSNRGGPRYYEQYF,TGTGCCAGCAGTTACTCGAATCGGGGAGGACCTCGGTACTACGAGCAGTACTTC
many,TRBD1,15,TRBJ2-7,TRBV11-2,CASSTPGTGAYEQYF,TGTGCCAGCAGCACCCCCGGGACAGGGGCCTACGAGCAGTACTTC
few,-,18,TRBJ1-5,TRBV27,CASSLLEGLGRGNQPQHF,TGTGCCAGCAGTTTACTTGAAGGGTTGGGCAGAGGGAATCAGCCCCAGCATTTT
-,TRBD1,16,TRBJ1-6,TRBV5-1,CASSTRSGTDNSPLHF,TGCGCCAGCAGCACCCGATCCGGGACAGATAATTCACCCCTCCACTTT
many,-,12,TRBJ2-7,TRBV28,CASSPDEGEQYF,TGTGCCAGCAGTCCCGATGAGGGAGAGCAGTACTTC
few,-,15,TRBJ2-5,TRBV14,CASSQKWGVVETQYF,TGTGCCAGCAGCCAAAAGTGGGGGGTTGTGGAGACCCAGTACTTC
once,TRBD2,16,TRBJ2-7,TRBV6-6,CASSYAGGLAGRLQYF,TGTGCCAGCAGTTACGCCGGCGGACTAGCGGGAAGGTTGCAGTACTTC
many,-,15,TRBJ2-5,TRBV28,CASSPVLGLQETQYF,TGTGCCAGCAGCCCTGTGTTAGGTCTCCAAGAGACCCAGTACTTC
-,-,16,TRBJ2-1,TRBV15,CATNPGPWEVYNEQFF,TGTGCCACCAACCCTGGGCCCTGGGAGGTTTACAATGAGCAGTTCTTC
many,TRBD1,15,TRBJ2-7,TRBV7-9,CASSVDRVSSYEQYF,TGTGCCAGCAGCGTGGACAGGGTGAGCTCCTACGAGCAGTACTTC
few,-,17,TRBJ2-2,TRBV24-1,CATSDLPTGLNTGELFF,TGTGCCACCAGTGATTTGCCAACAGGATTGAACACCGGGGAGCTGTTTTTT
many,-,16,TRBJ1-4,TRBV2,CASSANLGRTNEKLFF,TGTGCCAGCAGTGCCAATTTAGGGAGAACTAATGAAAAACTGTTTTTT
many,-,13,TRBJ2-1,TRBV7-2,CASSLGGLGEQFF,TGTGCCAGCAGCTTAGGAGGGCTCGGTGAGCAGTTCTTC